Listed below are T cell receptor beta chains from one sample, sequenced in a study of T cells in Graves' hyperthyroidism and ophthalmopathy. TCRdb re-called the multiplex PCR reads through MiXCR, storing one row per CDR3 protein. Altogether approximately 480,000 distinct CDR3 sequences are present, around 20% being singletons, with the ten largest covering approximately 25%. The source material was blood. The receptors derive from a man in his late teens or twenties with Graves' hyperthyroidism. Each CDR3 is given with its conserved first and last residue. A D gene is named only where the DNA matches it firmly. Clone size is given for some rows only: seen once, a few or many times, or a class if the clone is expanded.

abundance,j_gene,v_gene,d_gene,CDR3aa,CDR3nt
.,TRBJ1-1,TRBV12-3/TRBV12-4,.,CASNSHTVNTEAFF,TGTGCCAGCAATTCCCACACAGTGAACACTGAAGCTTTCTTT
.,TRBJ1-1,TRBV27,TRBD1,CASSRSDRGNTEAFF,TGTGCCAGCAGTCGGTCGGACAGGGGTAATACTGAAGCTTTCTTT
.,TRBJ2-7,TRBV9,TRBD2,CASSIGTSGYEQYF,TGTGCCAGCAGCATCGGGACTAGCGGGTACGAGCAGTACTTC
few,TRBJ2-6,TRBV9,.,CASSVSNSGTNVLTF,TGTGCCAGCAGCGTAAGCAACTCTGGGACCAACGTCCTGACTTTC
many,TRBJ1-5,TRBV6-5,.,CASSYNTASNQPQHF,TGTGCCAGCAGTTACAACACAGCGAGCAATCAGCCCCAGCATTTT
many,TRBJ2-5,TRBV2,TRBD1,CASSRDRVQETQYF,TGTGCCAGCAGTCGGGACAGGGTCCAAGAGACCCAGTACTTC
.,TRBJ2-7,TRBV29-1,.,CSVVKGTYEQYF,TGCAGCGTTGTTAAGGGAACCTACGAGCAGTACTTC
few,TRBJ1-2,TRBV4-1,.,CASSQERRSSYTF,TGCGCCAGCAGCCAGGAGAGAAGGAGTAGCTACACCTTC
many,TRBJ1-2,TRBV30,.,CAWSVIPTLYGYTF,TGTGCCTGGAGTGTAATCCCGACACTGTATGGCTACACCTTC
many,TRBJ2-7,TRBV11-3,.,CASSGWDFPYEQYF,TGTGCCAGCAGCGGGTGGGACTTCCCCTACGAGCAGTACTTC
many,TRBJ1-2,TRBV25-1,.,CASSEGGTANYGYTF,TGTGCCAGCAGTGAAGGGGGGACGGCTAACTATGGCTACACCTTC
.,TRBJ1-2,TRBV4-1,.,CASSQTRTVIIYGYTF,TGCGCCAGCAGCCAAACTAGAACAGTAATAATCTACGGCTACACCTTC
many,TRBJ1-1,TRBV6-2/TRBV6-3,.,CASSPQENTEAFF,TGTGCCAGCAGCCCACAGGAGAACACTGAAGCTTTCTTT
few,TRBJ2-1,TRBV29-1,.,CSVVGRAAYNEQFF,TGCAGCGTTGTAGGCAGGGCTGCCTACAATGAGCAGTTCTTC